The clone carrying this TCR beta chain has more than one count but fewer than ten. What it recognizes is unknown. PCR used 60 Vbeta primers and 13 Jbeta primers. Sequenced by immunoSEQ multiplex PCR; TCRdb stores in-frame clones only, minus some. There are roughly 140,000 clones in the sample; 60% to 85% occur only once, and under 3% lies in the top ten. The data were taken from a study of cytomegalovirus exposure and HLA in healthy donors. Findings of the study overall: In presence/absence analyses, roughly uniform sequencing depth across donors was assumed.

Sequencing was performed on PBMCs. This clonotype was sampled from a man aged 40-49 years in good health and CMV-seropositive.

The CDR3, as DNA: TGTGCCAGCAGTGACTCGCCTTGGAGCGGGGAGCTGTTTTTT. It codes for CASSDSPWSGELFF. The rearrangement joins TRBV6-4 to TRBJ2-2; D is undetermined. Germline CDR1 and CDR2: MRHNA and SNTAGT. The CDR3 is 14 residues long. V lost 0 bases, J lost 7 bases, and 9 bases lay in between.